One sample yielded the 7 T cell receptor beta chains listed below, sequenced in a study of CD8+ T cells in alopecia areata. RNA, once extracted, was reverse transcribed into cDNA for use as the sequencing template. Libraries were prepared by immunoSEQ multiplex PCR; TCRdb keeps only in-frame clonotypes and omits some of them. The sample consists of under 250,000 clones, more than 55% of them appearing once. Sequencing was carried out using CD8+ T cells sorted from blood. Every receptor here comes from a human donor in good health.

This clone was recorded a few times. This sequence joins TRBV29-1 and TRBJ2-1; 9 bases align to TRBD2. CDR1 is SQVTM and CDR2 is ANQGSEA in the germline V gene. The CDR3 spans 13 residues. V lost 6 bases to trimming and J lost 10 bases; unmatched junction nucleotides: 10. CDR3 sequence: CSVPGGGAREQFF. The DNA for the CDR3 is TGCAGCGTCCCTGGCGGGGGGGCGAGAGAGCAGTTCTTC.

Here the CDR3 reads CSVESGVSDTQYF. CDR3 coding DNA: TGCAGCGTTGAATCTGGGGTCTCAGATACGCAGTATTTT. V is TRBV29-1 and J is TRBJ2-3; no clear D gene. Looked up from germline, CDR1 is SQVTM and CDR2 is ANQGSEA. The CDR3 is 13 amino acids. Trimming took off 2 bases at V and 4 bases at J, with 10 bases between the two ends.

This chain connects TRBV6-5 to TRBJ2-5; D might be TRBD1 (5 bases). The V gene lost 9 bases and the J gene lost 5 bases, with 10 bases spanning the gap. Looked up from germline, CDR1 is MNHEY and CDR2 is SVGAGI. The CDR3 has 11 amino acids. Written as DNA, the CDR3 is TGTGCCAGTCAGGGTTCGGAGACCCAGTACTTC. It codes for CASQGSETQYF.

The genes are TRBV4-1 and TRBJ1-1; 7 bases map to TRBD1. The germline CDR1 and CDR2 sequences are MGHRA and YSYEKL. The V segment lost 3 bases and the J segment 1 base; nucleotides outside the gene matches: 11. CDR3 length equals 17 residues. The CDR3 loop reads CASSHGGVDRANTEAFF. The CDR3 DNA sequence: TGCGCCAGCAGCCATGGGGGGGTCGACAGGGCGAACACTGAAGCTTTCTTT.

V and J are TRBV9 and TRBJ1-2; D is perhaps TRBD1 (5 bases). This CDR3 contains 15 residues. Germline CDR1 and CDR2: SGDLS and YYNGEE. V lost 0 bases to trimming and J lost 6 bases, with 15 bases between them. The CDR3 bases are TGTGCCAGCAGCGTAGGGGCAGGGAGTCGTGATGGCTACACCTTC. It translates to CASSVGAGSRDGYTF.

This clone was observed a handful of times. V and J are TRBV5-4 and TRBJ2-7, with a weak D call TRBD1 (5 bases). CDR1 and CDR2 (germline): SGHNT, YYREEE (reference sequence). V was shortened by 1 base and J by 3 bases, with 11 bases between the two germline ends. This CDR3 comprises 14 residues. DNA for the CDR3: TGTGCCAGCAGCTTGAACAGGCTGGTCTACGAGCAGTACTTC. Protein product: CASSLNRLVYEQYF.

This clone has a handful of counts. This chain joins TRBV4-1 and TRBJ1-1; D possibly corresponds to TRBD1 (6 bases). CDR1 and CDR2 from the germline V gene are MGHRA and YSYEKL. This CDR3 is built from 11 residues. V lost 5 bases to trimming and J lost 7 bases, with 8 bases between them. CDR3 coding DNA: TGCGCCAGCAGCTCCAGGGGTGAAGCTTTCTTT. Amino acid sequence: CASSSRGEAFF.